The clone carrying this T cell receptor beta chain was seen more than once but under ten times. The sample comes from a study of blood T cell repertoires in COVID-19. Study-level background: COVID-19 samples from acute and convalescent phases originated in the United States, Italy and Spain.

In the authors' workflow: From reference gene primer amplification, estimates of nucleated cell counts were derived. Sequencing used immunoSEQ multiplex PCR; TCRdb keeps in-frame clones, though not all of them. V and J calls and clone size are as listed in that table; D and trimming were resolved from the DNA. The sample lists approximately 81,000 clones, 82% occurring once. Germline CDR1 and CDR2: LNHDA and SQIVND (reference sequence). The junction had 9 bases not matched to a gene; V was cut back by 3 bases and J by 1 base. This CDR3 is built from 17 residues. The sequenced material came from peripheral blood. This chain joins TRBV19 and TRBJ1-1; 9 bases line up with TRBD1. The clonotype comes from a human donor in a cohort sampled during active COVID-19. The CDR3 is CASSMGTGRFSNTEAFF. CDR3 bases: TGTGCCAGTAGTATGGGGACAGGGAGGTTTTCGAACACTGAAGCTTTCTTT.